What follows are 5 T cell receptor beta chains derived from one specimen sequenced in a study of graft-versus-host responses after intestinal transplantation. This table comes from immunoSEQ multiplex PCR, and its TCRdb copy is limited to in-frame clones, with some not included. The sample contains around 97,000 clones, 93% of which appear only once. Their antigens remain unidentified. The sequencing here drew on unstimulated CD8+ T cells sorted from spleen or lymph node cells, taken before intestinal transplant. The receptors stem from a human donor who received an intestinal transplant.

The rearrangement uses TRBV7-9 and TRBJ2-7; D tentatively reads TRBD1 or TRBD2 (6 bases each). There are 13 residues in the CDR3. Germline CDR1 is SEHNR and CDR2 is FQNEAQ (reference sequence). Trimming shortened V by 8 bases and J by 4 bases, and 15 bases separated the two germline ends. The DNA of the CDR3 is TGTGCCAGCGGATTGGGGGGCGTGTACGAGCAGTACTTC. Translation gives CASGLGGVYEQYF.

The chain combines TRBV11-2 with TRBJ2-2, with a weak D call TRBD1 (6 bases). V was cut by 1 base and J by 6 bases, with 9 bases left in between. This CDR3 region has 14 residues. Germline CDR1 is SGHAT and CDR2 is FQNNGV. CDR3 in DNA: TGTGCCAGCAGCTTAGTCACAGGGCCCGGGGAGCTGTTTTTT. Translated: CASSLVTGPGELFF.

The CDR3 coding sequence is TGTGCCAGCAGCCCAACTTCCACCGGGGAGCTGTTTTTT. This codes for CASSPTSTGELFF. V and J are TRBV7-8 and TRBJ2-2; D remains ambiguous. V was pared by 5 bases and J by 4 bases, with 8 bases between. The CDR3 covers 13 residues. Germline CDR1 is SGHVS and CDR2 is FQNEAQ.

J is TRBJ1-2 and V is TRBV6-6; a possible D gene is TRBD1 (6 bases). V was shortened by 2 bases and J by 5 bases, with 15 bases between the two germline ends. CDR3 length: 15 amino acids. Germline V gene lookup returns CDR1 MNHNY and CDR2 SVGAGI (reference sequence). The DNA for the CDR3 is TGTGCCAGCAGTTACGGGGGGCCGCCAATGTATGGCTACACCTTC. It translates to CASSYGGPPMYGYTF.

The chain links TRBV2 to TRBJ2-7; 13 bases fit TRBD2. Germline CDR1 reads SNHLY; CDR2 reads FYNNEI. The CDR3 spans 17 residues. The V and J ends lost 8 bases and 3 bases, in that order; junction bases with no gene match: 13. The chain's CDR3 is CASRRGLAGSTGYEQYF. Written as DNA, the CDR3 is TGTGCCAGCCGACGGGGACTAGCGGGGAGCACCGGCTACGAGCAGTACTTC.